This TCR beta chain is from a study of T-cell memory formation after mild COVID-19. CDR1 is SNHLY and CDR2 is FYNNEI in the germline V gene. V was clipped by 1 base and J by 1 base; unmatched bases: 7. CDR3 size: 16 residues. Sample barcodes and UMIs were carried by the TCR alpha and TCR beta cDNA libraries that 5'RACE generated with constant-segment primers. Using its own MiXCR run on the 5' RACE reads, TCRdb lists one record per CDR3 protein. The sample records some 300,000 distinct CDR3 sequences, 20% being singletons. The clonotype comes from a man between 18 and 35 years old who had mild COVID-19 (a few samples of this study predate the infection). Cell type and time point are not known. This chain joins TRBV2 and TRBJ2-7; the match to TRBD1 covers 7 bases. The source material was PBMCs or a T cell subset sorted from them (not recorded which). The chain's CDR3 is CASSEGWDSFSYEQYF. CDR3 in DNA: TGTGCCAGCAGTGAAGGGTGGGACAGCTTTTCCTACGAGCAGTACTTC.